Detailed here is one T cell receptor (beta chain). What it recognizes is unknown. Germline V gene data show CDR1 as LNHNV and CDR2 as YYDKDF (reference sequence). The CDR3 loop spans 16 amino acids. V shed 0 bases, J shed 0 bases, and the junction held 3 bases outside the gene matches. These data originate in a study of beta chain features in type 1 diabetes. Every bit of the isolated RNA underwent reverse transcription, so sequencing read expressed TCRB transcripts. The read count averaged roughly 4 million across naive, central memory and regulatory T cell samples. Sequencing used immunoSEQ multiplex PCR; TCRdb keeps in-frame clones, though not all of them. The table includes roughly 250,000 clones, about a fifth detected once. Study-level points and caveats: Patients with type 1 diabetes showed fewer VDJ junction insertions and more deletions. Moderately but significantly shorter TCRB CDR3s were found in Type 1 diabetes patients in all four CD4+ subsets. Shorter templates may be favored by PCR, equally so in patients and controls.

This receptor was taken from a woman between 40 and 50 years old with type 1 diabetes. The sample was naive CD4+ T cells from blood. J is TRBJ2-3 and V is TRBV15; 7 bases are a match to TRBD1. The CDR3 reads CATSREGGPSTDTQYF. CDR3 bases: TGTGCCACCAGCAGAGAAGGGGGCCCTAGCACAGATACGCAGTATTTT.